This T cell receptor (beta chain) was observed in a study of shared clonotypes between healthy human individuals. Regarding the study as a whole: Clonotype sharing among donors, it was expected, would be affected by sequencing depth.

Donors comprised healthy HIV-negative adults lacking recent acute infections or vaccinations. Genomic DNA from each subset was divided evenly over several immunoSEQ plates. Clones were read by immunoSEQ multiplex PCR, and TCRdb kept only the in-frame ones, dropping some. The table includes about 490,000 clones, 65% to 85% detected once. Looked up from germline, CDR1 is SGHAT and CDR2 is FQNNGV. The J segment lost 5 bases and the V segment lost 4 bases, leaving 15 bases of the junction unmatched. The CDR3 runs 18 residues. On this clone itself: Antigen unknown.

This clonotype was sampled from a woman in her forties in good health. Some clones in this sample may be carry-over from other donors' samples. This chain links TRBV11-2 with TRBJ2-7, with 12 bases aligning to TRBD2. The sequenced sample consisted of PBMCs. The CDR3 region is CASSSSSLAGGTHDEQYF. CDR3 in DNA: TGTGCCAGCAGCTCGTCCTCACTAGCGGGAGGTACCCATGACGAGCAGTACTTC. The full variable domain, its missing parts supplied by reference TRBV11-2 and TRBJ2-7, is EAGVAQSPRYKIIEKRQSVAFWCNPISGHATLYWYQQILGQGPKLLIQFQNNGVVDDSQLPKDRFSAERLKGVDSTLKIQPAKLEDSAVYLCASSSSSLAGGTHDEQYFGPGTRLTVT.